Below are 14 T cell receptor beta chains sequenced from a single sample in a study of a mutant IDH1 vaccine in newly diagnosed glioma. Repertoires were generated with immunoSEQ multiplex PCR, while TCRdb's copy carries only in-frame clones and drops some. The sample shows 35,000 to 45,000 clones, around 89% of them seen only once. Time point specified: week 35, safety follow-up. Vaccinated patients received 300 ug of mutant IDH1 20-mer peptide per dose, with topical imiquimod. What these receptors recognize is not known. Here the sequenced sample was PBMCs, taken from a glioma patient whose treatment included an IDH1 peptide vaccine. The source of these receptors is a man aged 40-49 years with glioma.

The sample holds one count of this clone. The chain employs TRBV5-6 and TRBJ1-2, with 8 nucleotides matching TRBD1. V gave up 4 bases and J gave up 2 bases; unmatched junction bases: 4. Germline V CDR1 and CDR2: SGHDT, YYEEEE. This CDR3 is built from 14 residues. Here the CDR3 reads CASSGTGGNYGYTF. CDR3 nucleotide sequence: TGTGCCAGCAGCGGTACAGGGGGAAACTATGGCTACACCTTC.

The chain links TRBV19 to TRBJ1-4; D gene ambiguous. This CDR3 is built from 15 residues. The V and J ends lost 6 bases and 0 bases respectively, with 11 bases between them. The V gene's germline CDR1 is LNHDA and CDR2 SQIVND (reference sequence). The CDR3 protein is CASSRVSSTNEKLFF. In DNA form, the CDR3 reads TGTGCCAGTAGCCGAGTGAGTTCAACTAATGAAAAACTGTTTTTT.

This clone occurred once. The chain is built from TRBV11-3 and TRBJ2-7; TRBD1 aligns across 11 bases. The CDR3 runs to 16 residues. Per germline, CDR1 SGHNT and CDR2 YENEEA. The V and J ends lost 2 bases and 7 bases, in that order; junction bases with no gene match: 10. CDR3 nucleotides: TGTGCCAGCAGCTTACGGACAGGGGGCGCTTCGGGAGAGCAGTACTTC. Translating it yields CASSLRTGGASGEQYF.

The rearrangement joins TRBV7-9 to TRBJ2-5; D might be TRBD2 (5 bases). With 6 bases removed from V and 2 bases from J, the gap between germline ends came to 10 bases. Per germline, CDR1 SEHNR and CDR2 FQNEAQ (reference sequence). The CDR3 is 13 residues long. The CDR3 DNA reads TGTGCCAGCAGGACGGGATTACAAGAGACCCAGTACTTC. Amino acids: CASRTGLQETQYF.

This clone was observed a single time. This chain joins TRBV2 and TRBJ1-6, with D maybe TRBD1 (6 bases). V was cut by 7 bases and J by 7 bases, with 14 bases left in between. This CDR3 contains 14 residues. Per the germline V gene, CDR1 is SNHLY and CDR2 is FYNNEI. CDR3 region: CASNRQAGNSPLHF. CDR3 DNA sequence: TGTGCCAGCAATCGACAGGCGGGAAATTCACCCCTCCACTTT.

The chain uses TRBV7-8 and TRBJ1-2; no firm D call. Germline V gene lookup returns CDR1 SGHVS and CDR2 FQNEAQ. This CDR3 region has 14 residues. V was shortened by 3 bases and J by 8 bases, with 16 bases between the two germline ends. This chain's CDR3 is CASSFGRPLGGYTF. The CDR3 DNA reads as TGTGCCAGCAGCTTCGGTCGACCGTTGGGGGGCTACACCTTC.

This chain links TRBV6-5 with TRBJ2-1; 8 bases map to TRBD2. CDR3 length: 16 residues. Germline CDR1 is MNHEY and CDR2 is SVGAGI. V shed 4 bases, J shed 4 bases, and the junction held 9 bases outside the gene matches. CDR3 DNA: TGTGCCAGCAGTTCTGAGCGGGAGCCACCTTACAATGAGCAGTTCTTC. Protein sequence: CASSSEREPPYNEQFF.

The chain couples TRBV6-5 to TRBJ1-3; maybe TRBD1 (6 bases). CDR1 and CDR2 (germline): MNHEY, SVGAGI. V was shortened by 6 bases and J by 2 bases, with 11 bases between the two germline ends. This CDR3 comprises 14 residues. The CDR3 region is CASRVNRAGNTIYF. CDR3 sequence (DNA): TGTGCCAGCAGGGTCAACAGGGCTGGAAACACCATATATTTT.

CDR3 in DNA: TGCGCCAGCAGCCGGACCGGGACAGGGGGCACAGATACGCAGTATTTT. Translated, it gives CASSRTGTGGTDTQYF. V is TRBV5-1 and J is TRBJ2-3; TRBD1 agrees at 10 bases. Germline values: CDR1 SGHRS, CDR2 YFSETQ. Trimming cost V 4 bases and J 1 base; bases outside gene matches: 6. The CDR3 contains 16 residues.

The chain joins TRBV7-9 to TRBJ1-1, with D possibly being TRBD1 (5 bases). This CDR3 is 14 amino acids long. CDR1 is SEHNR and CDR2 is FQNEAQ in the germline V gene (reference sequence). V gave up 5 bases and J gave up 2 bases, with 12 bases separating them. The CDR3 is CASSPTGFNTEAFF. The CDR3 coding sequence is TGTGCCAGCAGCCCTACAGGATTTAACACTGAAGCTTTCTTT.

This clone showed up just once. V gene TRBV11-2 combines with J gene TRBJ2-2; tentatively, D is TRBD2 (6 bases). CDR3 length: 14 amino acids. Germline CDR1 SGHAT, CDR2 FQNNGV. The V gene lost 5 bases and the J gene lost 9 bases, with 16 bases spanning the gap. CDR3 region: CASSPEGRGWELFF. CDR3 nucleotide sequence: TGTGCCAGCAGCCCGGAGGGGCGGGGCTGGGAGCTGTTTTTT.

This chain links TRBV7-2 with TRBJ2-3; TRBD2 aligns across 7 bases. The CDR3 is 15 amino acids. V gave up 5 bases and J gave up 4 bases; unmatched junction bases: 9. The germline gives CDR1 SGHTA, CDR2 FQGNSA. The CDR3 region is CASSPGRVEADTQYF. In DNA, the CDR3 is TGTGCCAGCAGCCCGGGGAGGGTAGAAGCAGATACGCAGTATTTT.

This chain uses TRBV5-4 with TRBJ1-1, with D perhaps matching TRBD1 (6 bases). Germline V gene sequence: CDR1 SGHNT, CDR2 YYREEE (reference sequence). This CDR3 region has 16 residues. V was shortened by 4 bases and J by 3 bases, with 19 bases between the two germline ends. The CDR3 loop is CASSPRGAIEDTEAFF. In nucleotides, the CDR3 is TGTGCCAGCAGCCCCCGGGGGGCCATAGAGGACACTGAAGCTTTCTTT.

The chain recombines TRBV7-3 with TRBJ1-1; tentatively, D is TRBD1 (5 bases). V was trimmed by 0 bases and J by 0 bases, leaving 5 bases between them. The germline gives CDR1 SGHTA, CDR2 FQGTGA. The CDR3 consists of 14 residues. This chain's CDR3 is CASSLTGVNTEAFF. DNA of the CDR3: TGTGCCAGCAGCTTAACGGGGGTGAACACTGAAGCTTTCTTT.